This TCR beta chain was identified during a study of blood T cell repertoires in COVID-19. In the study's own analysis: Scientists estimated how many nucleated cells there were by amplifying reference gene primers. Data came from immunoSEQ multiplex PCR; TCRdb stores just in-frame clones and leaves some out. That table furnishes V, J and clone size, whereas the DNA furnished D and trimming. Found here are a few hundred thousand clones, around 84% of them singletons; the top ten hold 6% to 9%. Germline V gene sequence: CDR1 SGHNT, CDR2 YENEEA. CDR3 length equals 16 residues. Unmatched junction bases numbered 8, after V lost 5 bases and J lost 3 bases.

What was sequenced was peripheral blood. The chain is built from TRBV11-3 and TRBJ2-2; 8 bases agree with TRBD2. This TCR was recovered from a woman in her seventies with active or convalescent COVID-19. The CDR3 reads CASSRKSGGDTGELFF. In DNA, the CDR3 is TGTGCCAGCAGCAGGAAGAGCGGGGGTGACACCGGGGAGCTGTTTTTT.